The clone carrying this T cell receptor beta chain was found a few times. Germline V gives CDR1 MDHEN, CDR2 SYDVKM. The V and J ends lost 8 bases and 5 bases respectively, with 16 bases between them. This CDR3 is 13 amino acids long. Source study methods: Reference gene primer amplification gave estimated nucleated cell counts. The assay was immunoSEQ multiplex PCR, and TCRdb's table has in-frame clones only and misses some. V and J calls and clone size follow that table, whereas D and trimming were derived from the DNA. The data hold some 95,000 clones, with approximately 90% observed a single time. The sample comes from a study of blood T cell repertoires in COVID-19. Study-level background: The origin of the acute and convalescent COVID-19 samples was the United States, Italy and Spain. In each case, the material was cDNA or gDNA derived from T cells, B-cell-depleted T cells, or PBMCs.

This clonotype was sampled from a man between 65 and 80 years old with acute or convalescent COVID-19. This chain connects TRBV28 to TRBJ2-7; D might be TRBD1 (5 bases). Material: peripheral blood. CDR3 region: CASSEVGRDEQYF. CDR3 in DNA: TGTGCCAGCTCCGAAGTGGGGCGCGACGAGCAGTACTTC.